Presented here are 21 T cell receptor beta chains from one specimen sequenced in a study of spatial heterogeneity in lung cancer. Via MiXCR, TCRdb re-called the 5' RACE reads, giving one row per CDR3 protein. Found here are 40,000 to 50,000 distinct CDR3 sequences, about 10% of them singletons; the top ten hold roughly 15%. Time point of the sample: blood at routine non-recurrence follow-up after resection. The sequencing here drew on PBMCs, taken at follow-up. These receptors were taken from a female donor with early-stage non-small cell lung cancer.

V is TRBV5-1 and J is TRBJ1-1; maybe TRBD1 (5 bases). This CDR3 has 14 residues. Trimming removed 4 bases from V and 5 bases from J, with 15 bases in between. Looked up from germline, CDR1 is SGHRS and CDR2 is YFSETQ. This CDR3 is CASSQTERRTEAFF. The CDR3 nucleotides read TGCGCCAGCAGCCAGACAGAGAGGCGAACTGAAGCTTTCTTT. Full variable domain (outside the CDR3, taken from reference TRBV5-1 and TRBJ1-1): KAGVTQTPRYLIKTRGQQVTLSCSPISGHRSVSWYQQTPGQGLQFLFEYFSETQRNKGNFPGRFSGRQFSNSRSEMNVSTLELGDSALYLCASSQTERRTEAFFGQGTRLTVV.

About this clonotype itself: Just one base apart from a much larger clone, this may be a read error. As the CDR3 is not closed by the conserved phenylalanine or tryptophan, this likely results from a read error. The chain joins TRBV9 to TRBJ1-6; no firm D call. In germline, CDR1 is SGDLS, CDR2 YYNGEE. V lost 0 bases and J 10 bases, leaving 11 bases between the germline ends. The CDR3 covers 14 residues. The CDR3: CASSVETPGSPLHS. The CDR3, as DNA: TGTGCCAGCAGCGTAGAAACCCCCGGCTCACCCCTCCACTCT.

This clonotype has just a few counts. The chain is built from TRBV7-2 and TRBJ2-1; D tentatively fits TRBD1 or TRBD2 (5 bases each). The CDR3 consists of 15 residues. V was clipped by 1 base and J by 6 bases, with 13 bases between them. Germline CDR1 and CDR2: SGHTA and FQGNSA. The CDR3 region is CASSLDRGKFNEQFF. DNA for the CDR3: TGTGCCAGCAGCTTAGATCGGGGCAAATTCAATGAGCAGTTCTTC.

This clonotype was recorded many times. The gene calls are TRBV9 and TRBJ2-5; 9 bases map to TRBD2. This CDR3 has 16 residues. With 0 bases clipped from V and 4 bases from J, the junction kept 7 bases outside the gene matches. CDR1 SGDLS and CDR2 YYNGEE come from the germline V gene. CDR3 in amino acids: CASSVAGAGGGETQYF. The CDR3, as DNA: TGTGCCAGCAGCGTAGCAGGAGCGGGGGGTGGAGAGACCCAGTACTTC.

This clonotype has more than one count but fewer than ten. V usage is TRBV5-8 and J usage is TRBJ1-6; D is unclear. This CDR3 contains 15 residues. The germline V gene has CDR1 SGHTS and CDR2 YDEGEE. V was pared by 0 bases and J by 8 bases, with 12 bases between. The CDR3 sequence is CASSLGEEGYSPLHF. CDR3 nucleotide sequence: TGTGCCAGCAGCTTGGGAGAGGAAGGGTATTCACCCCTCCACTTT.

This clonotype has at least ten counts. J is TRBJ2-3 and V is TRBV19; 8 nucleotides line up with TRBD1. V gave up 5 bases and J gave up 3 bases; unmatched junction bases: 10. This CDR3 has 16 amino acids. Germline values: CDR1 LNHDA, CDR2 SQIVND (reference sequence). In DNA form, the CDR3 reads TGTGCCAGTAGTCTCCAGGGGGCTTTTGGGACAGATACGCAGTATTTT. Translated, it gives CASSLQGAFGTDTQYF.

The J gene is TRBJ2-3, the V gene TRBV5-1, with 12 bases identical to TRBD1. Losses at the gene ends were 1 base for V and 4 bases for J; bases not matched to a gene: 7. The CDR3 consists of 17 residues. The germline CDR1 and CDR2 sequences are SGHRS and YFSETQ. As DNA, the CDR3 is TGCGCCAGCAGCTTGAGGGGGACAGGGGGCAATGCAGATACGCAGTATTTT. This codes for CASSLRGTGGNADTQYF.

This chain joins TRBV6-6 and TRBJ1-1; 7 positions match TRBD1. Germline V gene lookup returns CDR1 MNHNY and CDR2 SVGAGI (reference sequence). With 5 bases clipped from V and 7 bases from J, the junction kept 10 bases outside the gene matches. The CDR3 sequence is 14 residues long. As DNA, the CDR3 is TGTGCCAGCAGTGAACAGGGGAGTAAGGATGAAGCTTTCTTT. It translates to CASSEQGSKDEAFF.

This chain links TRBV20-1 with TRBJ2-1; TRBD2 aligns across 8 bases. Trimming at V came to 1 base and at J to 0 bases, leaving 5 bases not matched to a gene. Per the germline V gene, CDR1 is DFQATT and CDR2 is SNEGSKA (reference sequence). CDR3 length equals 16 residues. CDR3 sequence: CSARGGGLGSYNEQFF. CDR3 nucleotide sequence: TGCAGTGCTAGAGGCGGGGGGCTCGGCTCCTACAATGAGCAGTTCTTC.

This clonotype occurred many times. The chain joins TRBV7-8 to TRBJ1-6; the D gene is possibly TRBD1 (5 bases). This CDR3 is built from 16 residues. Germline loops: CDR1 SGHVS, CDR2 FQNEAQ. Trimming left V 0 bases short and J 8 bases short, with 14 bases between. The CDR3 is CASSLARRTWDSPLHF. The CDR3 DNA reads as TGTGCCAGCAGCTTAGCGCGAAGGACATGGGATTCACCCCTCCACTTT. The full variable domain, its missing parts supplied by reference TRBV7-8 and TRBJ1-6, is GAGVSQSPRYKVAKRGQDVALRCDPISGHVSLFWYQQALGQGPEFLTYFQNEAQLDKSGLPSDRFFAERPEGSVSTLKIQRTQQEDSAVYLCASSLARRTWDSPLHFGNGTRLTVT.

This clonotype was seen at least ten times. This sequence joins TRBV7-2 and TRBJ2-5; 7 bases map to TRBD2. The ends lost 5 bases at V and 5 bases at J; junction bases unmatched: 17. CDR1 is SGHTA and CDR2 is FQGNSA in the germline V gene. This CDR3 is 17 amino acids long. CDR3 sequence reads: CASSPQPGTTLGETQYF. In DNA, the CDR3 is TGTGCCAGCAGCCCGCAGCCAGGGACTACCTTGGGGGAGACCCAGTACTTC.

This clonotype has a count of ten or more. The DNA for the CDR3 is TGTGCCAGCAGCAAACGGATCCAAGAGACCCAGTACTTC. Its protein is CASSKRIQETQYF. J is TRBJ2-5 and V is TRBV3-1; D ambiguous. CDR3 length: 13 residues. Trimming shortened V by 5 bases and J by 1 base, and 8 bases separated the two germline ends. The germline V gene has CDR1 LGHDT and CDR2 YNNKEL (reference sequence).

The V call is TRBV20-1, the J call TRBJ2-3; 7 bases align to TRBD1. The V segment lost 3 bases and the J segment 0 bases; nucleotides outside the gene matches: 6. CDR1 and CDR2 (germline): DFQATT, SNEGSKA (reference sequence). This CDR3 region has 15 residues. CDR3: CSARRGRFSTDTQYF. The DNA for the CDR3 is TGCAGTGCTAGGAGGGGGCGTTTTAGCACAGATACGCAGTATTTT.

On this clonotype: An end of the junction does not agree with germline; a read error may underlie this. The rearrangement links TRBV3-1 to TRBJ2-7; D unclear. The CDR3 contains 14 residues. Germline CDR1 and CDR2: LGHDT and YNNKEL (reference sequence). CDR3 sequence reads: CANSQDLYHLEQYF. The CDR3 DNA reads TGTGCCAACAGCCAAGATCTCTACCATCTGGAGCAGTACTTC.

The J gene is TRBJ2-7, the V gene TRBV5-5; D assignment may be TRBD1 or TRBD2 (6 bases each). Germline V lookup: CDR1 SGHKS, CDR2 YYEKEE (reference sequence). This CDR3 is built from 12 residues. V lost 4 bases and J 6 bases, leaving 11 bases between the germline ends. CDR3 DNA: TGTGCCAGCAGCCAGTGGGGGGCCGAGCAGTACTTC. It specifies CASSQWGAEQYF.

The V and J genes are TRBV7-9 and TRBJ1-5, with a possible D match to TRBD1 (6 bases). The CDR3 length is 16 residues. In germline, CDR1 is SEHNR, CDR2 FQNEAQ (reference sequence). V was cut by 1 base and J by 5 bases, with 15 bases left in between. In DNA form, the CDR3 reads TGTGCCAGCAGCTTAGTTCGGGGGCGCGGGGATCAGCCCCAGCATTTT. It codes for CASSLVRGRGDQPQHF.

This clonotype appeared a few times. The chain uses TRBV12-5 and TRBJ2-3, with 8 bases identical to TRBD2. This CDR3 spans 16 amino acids. V lost 0 bases to trimming and J lost 1 base; unmatched junction nucleotides: 3. CDR1 LGHNT and CDR2 FRNRAP come from the germline V gene. The DNA for the CDR3 is TGTGCTAGTGGTTTGGTCGTGACTAGCGGCACAGATACGCAGTATTTT. Its translation is CASGLVVTSGTDTQYF.

This clonotype was found many times. The chain employs TRBV9 and TRBJ2-7; 12 bases map to TRBD2. V was pared by 2 bases and J by 6 bases, with 6 bases of the junction left unmatched. CDR3 length equals 15 residues. Germline loops: CDR1 SGDLS, CDR2 YYNGEE. The CDR3, as DNA: TGTGCCAGCAGCGTCCTAGCGGGGGGGGCTGGCGAGCAGTACTTC. Its translation is CASSVLAGGAGEQYF.

This clonotype was detected many times. V usage is TRBV28 and J usage is TRBJ2-7; no clear D gene. Germline CDR1 reads MDHEN; CDR2 reads SYDVKM. The CDR3 runs 12 residues. V was pared by 1 base and J by 6 bases, with 7 bases between. The CDR3 reads CASSLYGFEQYF. The CDR3 DNA is TGTGCCAGCAGTTTATATGGTTTCGAGCAGTACTTC.

This clonotype is labeled medium-sized (0.01 to 0.1%). This chain joins TRBV13 and TRBJ1-5, with D unclear. Trimming left V 3 bases short and J 4 bases short, with 13 bases between. The CDR3 is 15 amino acids. Germline CDR1 reads PRHDT; CDR2 reads FYEKMQ (reference sequence). The CDR3 here is CASSFGRPWNQPQHF. Written as DNA, the CDR3 is TGTGCCAGCAGCTTCGGCAGGCCATGGAATCAGCCCCAGCATTTT.

This clonotype was observed at least ten times. The chain has TRBV29-1 and TRBJ2-1, with 8 positions matching TRBD2. J lost 0 bases, V lost 5 bases, and 12 bases had no gene match. The CDR3 consists of 17 residues. Per the germline V gene, CDR1 is SQVTM and CDR2 is ANQGSEA. CDR3 DNA: TGCAGCGTTCTTAGTCCCAGCGGGGGCCACTCCTACAATGAGCAGTTCTTC. This codes for CSVLSPSGGHSYNEQFF.